These 7 T cell receptor beta chains came from one sample sequenced in a study of Graves' ophthalmopathy and Graves' hyperthyroidism. RNA transcripts provided the template for amplifying TCR beta CDR3 regions. RT-PCR with HTBI primers came first, then second-round multiplex PCR. Each CDR3 protein is one row after TCRdb ran MiXCR on the multiplex PCR reads. The sample lists hundreds of thousands of distinct CDR3 sequences, roughly an eighth occurring once. The sample was blood. These receptors came from a woman in her thirties with Graves' ophthalmopathy.

The chain uses TRBV11-2 and TRBJ2-5, with 7 bases aligning to TRBD1. CDR3 length: 17 residues. The germline V gene has CDR1 SGHAT and CDR2 FQNNGV. Unmatched junction bases numbered 7, after V lost 0 bases and J lost 0 bases. The CDR3 reads CASSLDGGQGDQETQYF. The DNA of the CDR3 is TGTGCCAGCAGCTTAGATGGGGGCCAGGGGGACCAAGAGACCCAGTACTTC.

V is TRBV6-2 or TRBV6-3 and J is TRBJ1-2; unclear D gene. Germline loops: CDR1 MNHEY, CDR2 SVGEGT. The CDR3 sequence is 13 residues long. V was shortened by 6 bases and J by 1 base, with 9 bases between the two germline ends. In nucleotides, the CDR3 is TGTGCCAGCAGCAAAATTGATAACTATGGCTACACCTTC. Encoded protein: CASSKIDNYGYTF.

This clonotype has at least ten counts. The chain is built from TRBV30 and TRBJ2-7, with 7 bases aligning to TRBD1. The CDR3 contains 12 residues. CDR1 and CDR2 (germline): GTSNPN, SVGIG (reference sequence). V was pared by 7 bases and J by 0 bases, with 3 bases of the junction left unmatched. CDR3 loop: CAFDRDSYEQYF. The CDR3 region has the DNA TGTGCCTTTGACAGGGACTCCTACGAGCAGTACTTC.

This clonotype showed up just a few times. J is TRBJ1-5 and V is TRBV4-2, with a tentative D call TRBD1 (5 bases). The CDR3 runs to 14 residues. Germline V CDR1 and CDR2: LGHNA, YNFKEQ. Trimming took off 4 bases at V and 7 bases at J, with 14 bases between the two ends. This CDR3 reads CASSRARVGQPQHF. CDR3 nucleotide sequence: TGTGCCAGCAGCCGCGCCAGGGTGGGACAGCCCCAGCATTTT.

Only one count was recorded for this clonotype. The junction differs from germline at one of its ends, possibly a read error. This rearrangement joins TRBV3-1 to TRBJ1-3; D is uncertain. The CDR3 has 13 amino acids. Germline V gene lookup returns CDR1 LGHDT and CDR2 YNNKEL (reference sequence). This CDR3 reads CASSQAVANTIYF. DNA of the CDR3: TGTGCCAGCAGCCAAGCTGTCGCCAACACCATCTATTTT.

This clonotype showed up many times. The rearrangement joins TRBV5-1 to TRBJ1-6; D is unresolved. Deletions cut 3 bases from V and 0 bases from J, with 13 bases between. In germline, CDR1 is SGHRS, CDR2 YFSETQ. This CDR3 spans 17 amino acids. CDR3 DNA: TGCGCCAGCAGCTCGGTGGCCCGCTCCTCCTATAATTCACCCCTCCACTTT. It is translated as CASSSVARSSYNSPLHF.

The table lists this clonotype with many counts. The CDR3 DNA reads TGTGCCACCAGTGCCCGTTTGCAAGAGACCCAGTACTTC. Its translation is CATSARLQETQYF. The chain couples TRBV24-1 to TRBJ2-5; D unclear. From germline, CDR1 is KGHDR and CDR2 SFDVKD. V shed 5 bases and J shed 2 bases, with 8 bases lying between them. The CDR3 is made up of 13 amino acids.